The 16 T cell receptor beta chains below all came from one sample that was sequenced in a study of Graves' ophthalmopathy and Graves' hyperthyroidism. CDR3 regions of TCR beta were amplified from RNA transcripts. After a first-round RT-PCR with HTBI primers, a second-round multiplex PCR was run. Via MiXCR, TCRdb re-called the multiplex PCR reads, giving one row per CDR3 protein. In the table there are around 1.1 million distinct CDR3 sequences, about two fifths of which are singletons. Specimen: peripheral blood or thyroid tissue (not recorded which). These TCRs come from an adult man with Graves' hyperthyroidism.

The chain combines TRBV12-3 or TRBV12-4 with TRBJ1-1; possibly TRBD1 for D (6 bases). V was pared by 6 bases and J by 5 bases, with 19 bases between. The CDR3 covers 15 residues. CDR3 nucleotide sequence: TGTGCCAGCAGCCGAGGGGCTTACAGGGATACTGAAGCTTTCTTT. The encoded protein is CASSRGAYRDTEAFF.

The rearrangement joins TRBV2 to TRBJ2-3, with D perhaps TRBD1 or TRBD2 (6 bases each). V was shortened by 4 bases and J by 1 base, with 9 bases between the two germline ends. The germline gives CDR1 SNHLY, CDR2 FYNNEI. The CDR3 spans 14 residues. Here the CDR3 DNA reads TGTGCCAGCAGTGCGGGGGCTGGCACAGATACGCAGTATTTT. Protein sequence: CASSAGAGTDTQYF.

This clonotype was picked up many times. The V gene is TRBV2, the J gene TRBJ1-5; no firm D call. Germline V lookup: CDR1 SNHLY, CDR2 FYNNEI. This CDR3 has 13 amino acids. V gave up 3 bases and J gave up 4 bases, with 7 bases separating them. The DNA for the CDR3 is TGTGCCAGCAGTGAGGACGCGAATCAGCCCCAGCATTTT. Its translation is CASSEDANQPQHF.

The chain links TRBV30 to TRBJ2-6; D might be TRBD2 (6 bases). In germline, CDR1 is GTSNPN, CDR2 SVGIG (reference sequence). The CDR3 spans 14 residues. With 0 bases removed from V and 3 bases from J, the gap between germline ends came to 6 bases. This CDR3 reads CAWSVGGGANVLTF. The CDR3 DNA reads TGTGCCTGGAGTGTGGGAGGTGGGGCCAACGTCCTGACTTTC.

This clonotype turned up a few times. CDR3 residues: CASSQDLGMTGTETQYF. Here the CDR3 DNA reads TGTGCCAGCAGCCAAGATCTGGGGATGACAGGGACAGAGACCCAGTACTTC. The chain employs TRBV14 and TRBJ2-5; 7 nucleotides align to TRBD1. V shed 0 bases and J 4 bases; nucleotides not matched to a gene: 11. This CDR3 has 17 amino acids. The germline V gene has CDR1 SGHDN and CDR2 FVKESK.

This clonotype was seen ten or more times. The chain employs TRBV7-2 and TRBJ2-7; D call uncertain. The CDR3 consists of 15 residues. The V end lost 1 base, the J end lost 7 bases, and 17 bases lay between the germline ends. The germline V gene encodes CDR1 SGHTA and CDR2 FQGNSA. The CDR3 here is CASSLDWGRDKEQYF. The CDR3 nucleotides read TGTGCCAGCAGCTTAGACTGGGGAAGGGATAAGGAGCAGTACTTC.

The sample holds a few counts of this clonotype. The chain has TRBV15 and TRBJ1-5, with a weak D call TRBD1 (6 bases). V lost 0 bases and J 7 bases, leaving 13 bases between the germline ends. This CDR3 comprises 15 residues. Per germline, CDR1 LNHNV and CDR2 YYDKDF (reference sequence). DNA of the CDR3: TGTGCCACCAGCAGAGACCAACAGGGAATGCAGCCCCAGCATTTT. It yields the protein CATSRDQQGMQPQHF.

The rearrangement links TRBV7-2 to TRBJ2-7; 10 nucleotides agree with TRBD1. CDR1 and CDR2 (germline): SGHTA, FQGNSA. V was clipped by 7 bases and J by 6 bases; unmatched bases: 3. The CDR3 covers 12 residues. CDR3 sequence (DNA): TGTGCCAGCAAGAGACAGGGGGCCGAGCAGTACTTC. It yields the protein CASKRQGAEQYF. Full variable domain (rest looked up from reference TRBV7-2 and TRBJ2-7): GAGVSQSPSNKVTEKGKDVELRCDPISGHTALYWYRQSLGQGLEFLIYFQGNSAPDKSGLPSDRFSAERTGGSVSTLTIQRTQQEDSAVYLCASKRQGAEQYFGPGTRLTVT.

This clonotype was counted at least ten times. CDR3 DNA: TGTGCCGGGACGGGCCCAACTAATGAAAAACTGTTTTTT. Translating it yields CAGTGPTNEKLFF. The V gene is TRBV7-9, the J gene TRBJ1-4; D might be TRBD1 (5 bases). CDR1 SEHNR and CDR2 FQNEAQ come from the germline V gene (reference sequence). The V end was cut by 11 bases, the J end by 0 bases, with 10 bases between. The CDR3 length is 13 residues. The whole variable domain, filled in from reference TRBV7-9 and TRBJ1-4, reads DTGVSQNPRHKITKRGQNVTFRCDPISEHNRLYWYRQTLGQGPEFLTYFQNEAQLEKSRLLSDRFSAERPKGSFSTLEIQRTEQGDSAMYLCAGTGPTNEKLFFGSGTQLSVL.

V is TRBV10-2 and J is TRBJ1-1; no clear D gene. Per the germline V gene, CDR1 is WSHSY and CDR2 is SAAADI. This CDR3 region has 14 residues. V was shortened by 2 bases and J by 5 bases, with 12 bases between the two germline ends. CDR3 amino acids: CASSERYPGTEAFF. CDR3 nucleotide sequence: TGCGCCAGCAGTGAGAGGTACCCCGGTACTGAAGCTTTCTTT.

As DNA, the CDR3 is TGTGCCAGCAGCTTAGCAGCGGGAGCAGAGACCCAGTACTTC. Translated: CASSLAAGAETQYF. This sequence joins TRBV7-9 and TRBJ2-5, with 8 bases matching TRBD2. J was trimmed by 4 bases and V by 0 bases; bases with no gene match: 1. The CDR3 extends over 14 amino acids. CDR1 is SEHNR and CDR2 is FQNEAQ in the germline V gene (reference sequence).

The table lists this clonotype with a few counts. The rearrangement joins TRBV2 to TRBJ1-2, with a weak D call TRBD1 (6 bases). Germline loops: CDR1 SNHLY, CDR2 FYNNEI. The CDR3 totals 15 residues. Trimming stripped 2 bases from V and 2 bases from J, with 12 bases between. The CDR3 sequence: CASSEQQGKNYGYTF. The CDR3 region has the DNA TGTGCCAGCAGTGAACAACAGGGAAAGAACTATGGCTACACCTTC. Drawing the rest from reference TRBV2 and TRBJ1-2, the complete variable domain is EPEVTQTPSHQVTQMGQEVILRCVPISNHLYFYWYRQILGQKVEFLVSFYNNEISEKSEIFDDQFSVERPDGSNFTLKIRSTKLEDSAMYFCASSEQQGKNYGYTFGSGTRLTVV.

J is TRBJ1-6 and V is TRBV12-3 or TRBV12-4, with TRBD1 matching over 10 bases. The V and J ends lost 6 bases and 12 bases, in that order; junction bases with no gene match: 5. This CDR3 spans 13 amino acids. The CDR3 coding sequence is TGTGCCAGCAGCAAGGGACAGGGGATACCCCTCCACTTT. Residues: CASSKGQGIPLHF.

This clonotype was seen at least ten times. The chain employs TRBV20-1 and TRBJ2-7; 12 bases line up with TRBD1. The CDR3 is 14 amino acids. Germline V gene lookup returns CDR1 DFQATT and CDR2 SNEGSKA (reference sequence). With 6 bases clipped from V and 6 bases from J, the junction kept 9 bases outside the gene matches. The CDR3 region is CSASWGTGGIEQYF. The CDR3 region has the DNA TGCAGTGCCAGCTGGGGGACAGGGGGCATCGAGCAGTACTTC.

This clonotype was picked up a small number of times. This sequence joins TRBV15 and TRBJ2-2, with TRBD1 matching 8 bases. This CDR3 spans 13 amino acids. Germline V lookup: CDR1 LNHNV, CDR2 YYDKDF (reference sequence). Trimming at V came to 5 bases and at J to 6 bases, leaving 2 bases not matched to a gene. The CDR3 region has the DNA TGTGCCACCAGCTACAGGGGGGCCGGGGAGCTGTTTTTT. The encoded protein is CATSYRGAGELFF.

Of note for this clonotype: The junction differs from germline at one of its ends, possibly a read error. The chain employs TRBV7-2 and TRBJ2-5, with 11 bases matching TRBD2. Per the germline V gene, CDR1 is SGHTA and CDR2 is FQGNSA. This CDR3 has 17 amino acids. The CDR3 region is CASSLALTSGTQETQCF. In DNA form, the CDR3 reads TGTGCCAGCAGCTTAGCACTGACTAGCGGGACGCAAGAGACCCAGTGCTTC.